These 5 T cell receptor beta chains share one sample of origin, sequenced in a study of cytomegalovirus exposure and HLA in healthy donors. PCR used 60 Vbeta primers and 13 Jbeta primers. Here immunoSEQ multiplex PCR was the method, and the copy in TCRdb shows in-frame clones only, minus some. The sample lists fewer than 250,000 clones, more than 75% occurring once. The sequenced sample was PBMCs. These receptors were taken from a man in his thirties or forties in good health and CMV-seronegative.

The sample holds one count of this clone. The chain recombines TRBV4-1 with TRBJ2-7; 7 bases match TRBD2. V dropped 1 base and J dropped 2; count of bases not matched to a gene: 8. The CDR3 extends over 16 amino acids. CDR1 and CDR2 from the germline V gene are MGHRA and YSYEKL. For the CDR3, the DNA is TGCGCCAGCAGCCAAGGTTCGGGGCGGGGGACCTACGAGCAGTACTTC. Its protein is CASSQGSGRGTYEQYF.

The CDR3 reads CASTNGFLRGGYTF. CDR3 DNA sequence: TGTGCCAGTACCAACGGGTTCCTACGTGGAGGCTACACCTTC. The V gene is TRBV19, the J gene TRBJ1-2; D not resolved. Trimming shortened V by 7 bases and J by 8 bases, and 20 bases separated the two germline ends. CDR3 length: 14 amino acids. CDR1 and CDR2 from the germline V gene are LNHDA and SQIVND (reference sequence).

This chain connects TRBV4-3 to TRBJ2-3, with 11 bases matching TRBD1. CDR1 is LGHNA, CDR2 YSLEER, per germline. The trim removed 4 bases at V and 5 bases at J, leaving 5 bases unmatched. The CDR3 contains 15 residues. The chain's CDR3 is CASSPDRGRRDTQYF. The CDR3, as DNA: TGCGCCAGCAGCCCGGACAGGGGGCGTAGAGATACGCAGTATTTT.

The V and J genes are TRBV7-6 and TRBJ2-7, with TRBD1 matching 10 bases. The CDR3 runs to 17 residues. V trimming: 4 bases; J trimming: 9 bases; junction bases outside the gene matches: 18. CDR1 is SGHVS, CDR2 FNYEAQ, per germline. The CDR3, as DNA: TGTGCCAGCAGCTCCCACCCGGGACAGGGGCGCGATGGTCGGCAGTACTTC. Its protein is CASSSHPGQGRDGRQYF.

The rearrangement links TRBV7-9 to TRBJ2-3; tentative D call: TRBD2 (6 bases). Per germline, CDR1 SEHNR and CDR2 FQNEAQ (reference sequence). The CDR3 is 16 residues long. V shed 5 bases and J shed 3 bases, with 18 bases lying between them. CDR3 region: CASSLTRGIPTDTQYF. The CDR3 DNA is TGTGCCAGCAGCCTTACTCGGGGGATCCCGACAGATACGCAGTATTTT.